This TCR beta chain is drawn from a study of blood T cell repertoires in COVID-19. With V trimmed by 3 bases and J by 6 bases, 9 bases remained unmatched. Germline CDR1 SEHNR, CDR2 FQNEAQ (reference sequence). This CDR3 region has 15 residues. The table came from immunoSEQ multiplex PCR; TCRdb's copy has only in-frame clones and leaves some out. The repertoire holds roughly 28,000 clones, with about 85% as singletons. This chain links TRBV7-9 with TRBJ2-7; TRBD1 aligns across 9 bases. The sequence derives from a man in his 70s with acute or convalescent COVID-19. Source material: peripheral blood. For the CDR3, the DNA is TGTGCCAGCAGCTTCACCGGACAGGGGAGAGCCGAGCAGTACTTC. It translates to CASSFTGQGRAEQYF.